What follows are 25 T cell receptor beta chains derived from one specimen sequenced in a study of T-cell reconstitution after alpha-beta-depleted transplantation in children. Construction of the TCRbeta library involved unique molecular identifiers. TCRdb ran MiXCR on the PCR reads and lists one entry per CDR3 protein. This table has 150,000 to 250,000 distinct CDR3 sequences, more than 12% appearing once. This material consisted of PBMCs from the stem cell graft donor, taken from the stem cell graft. The receptors shown here come from a human donor who donated a stem cell graft to a child with acute lymphoblastic leukemia.

This clonotype was seen many times. The chain combines TRBV12-3 or TRBV12-4 with TRBJ2-1; the match to TRBD2 covers 11 bases. Losses at the gene ends were 3 bases for V and 4 bases for J; bases not matched to a gene: 5. The CDR3 is 16 residues long. The CDR3 is CASSFAGTSGYNEQFF. CDR3 DNA: TGTGCCAGCAGTTTCGCCGGGACTAGCGGTTACAATGAGCAGTTCTTC.

This clonotype was observed at least ten times. J is TRBJ2-1 and V is TRBV5-5; possibly TRBD2 for D (5 bases). This CDR3 spans 16 amino acids. V was trimmed by 4 bases and J by 2 bases, leaving 16 bases between them. Germline-derived CDR1 and CDR2 are SGHKS and YYEKEE (reference sequence). CDR3 amino acids: CASSVGGGGPYNEQFF. The DNA of the CDR3 is TGTGCCAGCAGCGTAGGAGGAGGCGGGCCCTACAATGAGCAGTTCTTC. The full variable domain, its missing parts supplied by reference TRBV5-5 and TRBJ2-1, is DAGVTQSPTHLIKTRGQQVTLRCSPISGHKSVSWYQQVLGQGPQFIFQYYEKEERGRGNFPDRFSARQFPNYSSELNVNALLLGDSALYLCASSVGGGGPYNEQFFGPGTRLTVL.

In its sample, this clonotype was seen many times. This chain connects TRBV29-1 to TRBJ2-5; D unclear. The CDR3 length is 13 residues. Trimming shortened V by 3 bases and J by 2 bases, and 10 bases separated the two germline ends. Germline-derived CDR1 and CDR2 are SQVTM and ANQGSEA. The CDR3: CSVESGPQETQYF. In DNA, the CDR3 is TGCAGCGTTGAGAGTGGACCGCAAGAGACCCAGTACTTC.

The chain links TRBV5-1 to TRBJ2-3; 7 nucleotides align to TRBD1. From germline, CDR1 is SGHRS and CDR2 YFSETQ. With 3 bases clipped from V and 2 bases from J, the junction kept 6 bases outside the gene matches. The CDR3 contains 15 residues. CDR3 nucleotides: TGCGCCAGCAGCTCGTACAGGGGCCCCACAGATACGCAGTATTTT. As protein: CASSSYRGPTDTQYF.

J is TRBJ2-1 and V is TRBV5-1; no reliable D call. The ends were cut back, 0 bases at V and 2 bases at J, with 9 bases in the middle. Germline V lookup: CDR1 SGHRS, CDR2 YFSETQ. The CDR3 is 15 amino acids. The CDR3 loop is CASSLVGDTYNEQFF. The DNA for the CDR3 is TGCGCCAGCAGCTTGGTCGGAGACACCTACAATGAGCAGTTCTTC.

This clonotype has at least ten counts. V is TRBV20-1 and J is TRBJ1-1, with unresolved D. Trimming removed 3 bases at V and 8 bases at J, with 10 bases between. Germline CDR1 reads DFQATT; CDR2 reads SNEGSKA (reference sequence). This CDR3 is built from 11 residues. CDR3 coding DNA: TGCAGTGCTAGTCGGCAGGAGGAAGCTTTCTTT. Translating it yields CSASRQEEAFF.

This clonotype appeared once. A junction boundary mismatches the germline segment, possibly from a read error. CDR3 nucleotides: TGTGCCAGCCGCTTGTTTGGGACAGGGAACTACGAGCAGTACTTC. It encodes CASRLFGTGNYEQYF. This chain joins TRBV5-5 and TRBJ2-7; 9 nucleotides match TRBD1. The CDR3 has 15 amino acids. CDR1 is SGHKS, CDR2 YYEKEE, per germline (reference sequence).

A note on this clonotype: A much larger clone sits a single nucleotide away, making a read error possible. The chain has TRBV5-1 and TRBJ2-7; D may be TRBD1 or TRBD2 (5 bases each). Germline assignment: CDR1 SGHRS and CDR2 YFSETQ. The CDR3 has 14 residues. CDR3: CASRPGTASSEQYF. The CDR3 nucleotides read TGCGCCAGCAGACCCGGGACCGCTTCCTCCGAGCAGTACTTC.

This clonotype was detected many times. This chain joins TRBV12-3 or TRBV12-4 and TRBJ2-1; 8 nucleotides match TRBD2. This CDR3 is 14 amino acids long. J gave up 5 bases and V 6 bases, and 6 bases lay outside the gene matches. DNA for the CDR3: TGTGCCAGCAGGAGGACGGGAGGGCACAATGAGCAGTTCTTC. Translation gives CASRRTGGHNEQFF.

This clonotype was seen ten or more times. This chain connects TRBV5-6 to TRBJ1-2; 7 bases align to TRBD1. The CDR3 has 13 residues. The V gene's germline CDR1 is SGHDT and CDR2 YYEEEE. With 5 bases clipped from V and 5 bases from J, the junction kept 6 bases outside the gene matches. The CDR3 bases are TGTGCCAGCAGTGGGACAGTAGATTATGGCTACACCTTC. This encodes CASSGTVDYGYTF.

This clonotype was found a few times. The chain carries TRBV20-1 and TRBJ2-3; 7 bases fit TRBD2. Trimming removed 0 bases from V and 4 bases from J; junction bases left unmatched: 4. This CDR3 has 14 residues. Germline loops: CDR1 DFQATT, CDR2 SNEGSKA (reference sequence). CDR3 sequence reads: CSARDWAGADTQYF. The DNA of the CDR3 is TGCAGTGCTAGAGATTGGGCGGGGGCAGATACGCAGTATTTT.

This clonotype came up many times. The chain couples TRBV6-6 to TRBJ2-7; D unclear. V was pared by 2 bases and J by 1 base, with 6 bases between. The CDR3 totals 13 residues. Germline CDR1 MNHNY, CDR2 SVGAGI (reference sequence). CDR3 amino acids: CASSYALSYEQYF. CDR3 in DNA: TGTGCCAGCAGTTACGCCTTATCCTACGAGCAGTACTTC.

This clonotype was detected a few times. The chain joins TRBV12-3 or TRBV12-4 to TRBJ1-5, with D possibly being TRBD1 (5 bases). V dropped 3 bases and J dropped 6 bases, with 15 bases sitting between them. CDR3 length: 15 residues. The CDR3 DNA reads TGTGCCAGCAGTTTCCGGGGGGATTTGGGTCAGCCCCAGCATTTT. Translated, it gives CASSFRGDLGQPQHF.

The chain combines TRBV20-1 with TRBJ2-3, with D unresolved. Germline values: CDR1 DFQATT, CDR2 SNEGSKA (reference sequence). This CDR3 has 16 residues. The V end was cut by 5 bases, the J end by 1 base, with 19 bases between. The CDR3 region is CSASRQGLEGTDTQYF. In DNA, the CDR3 is TGCAGTGCTTCACGCCAAGGGCTAGAAGGCACAGATACGCAGTATTTT.

The rearrangement uses TRBV4-1 and TRBJ2-5; TRBD1 might be the D (5 bases). Germline values: CDR1 MGHRA, CDR2 YSYEKL. The CDR3 length is 15 residues. The V and J ends lost 4 bases and 5 bases respectively, with 17 bases between them. CDR3 nucleotide sequence: TGCGCCAGCAGCCCAATGAGAACAGGCAGGGAGACCCAGTACTTC. Protein: CASSPMRTGRETQYF.

This clonotype was seen more than once but under ten times. The gene calls are TRBV5-1 and TRBJ2-7; tentative D call: TRBD1 (5 bases). There are 15 residues in the CDR3. The germline V gene encodes CDR1 SGHRS and CDR2 YFSETQ. V was cut by 4 bases and J by 0 bases, with 14 bases left in between. The CDR3 loop reads CASSRGEPASYEQYF. Written as DNA, the CDR3 is TGCGCCAGCAGCAGGGGCGAACCAGCCTCCTACGAGCAGTACTTC.

Details on this clonotype: Relative to the germline gene, one junction end is altered; a read error may explain this. The CDR3 bases are TGTGCCATATCGGTCCGTTACGACCAGTACTTC. This gives the protein CAISVRYDQYF. The J gene is TRBJ2-7, the V gene TRBV10-3; D remains unclear. This CDR3 spans 11 amino acids. The germline V gene has CDR1 ENHRY and CDR2 SYGVKD.

This clonotype was seen many times. The gene calls are TRBV7-8 and TRBJ1-2; 7 bases are a match to TRBD1. This CDR3 has 15 residues. Germline lookup yields CDR1 SGHVS and CDR2 FQNEAQ. With V trimmed by 5 bases and J by 7 bases, 13 bases remained unmatched. The CDR3 nucleotides read TGTGCCAGCAGCCCGACAGGGTGGTCTCGTCCTGGCTACACCTTC. This encodes CASSPTGWSRPGYTF.

This clonotype occurred many times. The chain uses TRBV20-1 and TRBJ2-7; D may be TRBD2 (5 bases). Germline values: CDR1 DFQATT, CDR2 SNEGSKA (reference sequence). CDR3 length: 14 residues. Deletions cut 3 bases from V and 4 bases from J, with 16 bases between. The CDR3 bases are TGCAGTGCTAGGTACGGGGAGTCCCCTTACGAGCAGTACTTC. Amino acids: CSARYGESPYEQYF.

This clonotype was counted ten times or more. The DNA for the CDR3 is TGCGCCAGCAGGCCGGGACAGGGACCTGCGGAAAAACTGTTTTTT. Amino acids: CASRPGQGPAEKLFF. V usage is TRBV5-1 and J usage is TRBJ1-4, with 9 bases aligning to TRBD1. The ends lost 5 bases at V and 8 bases at J; junction bases unmatched: 10. The length of the CDR3 is 15 residues. Per germline, CDR1 SGHRS and CDR2 YFSETQ.

At least ten counts were recorded for this clonotype. The chain carries TRBV5-1 and TRBJ2-7; 9 positions agree with TRBD2. This CDR3 is 15 amino acids long. In germline, CDR1 is SGHRS, CDR2 YFSETQ. V dropped 1 base and J dropped 2; count of bases not matched to a gene: 4. CDR3: CASSLSAGGTYEQYF. For the CDR3, the DNA is TGCGCCAGCAGCTTGTCGGCGGGAGGGACCTACGAGCAGTACTTC.

The rearrangement links TRBV12-3 or TRBV12-4 to TRBJ2-7; TRBD2 agrees at 7 bases. V was clipped by 5 bases and J by 3 bases; unmatched bases: 4. This CDR3 has 13 amino acids. In nucleotides, the CDR3 is TGTGCCAGCAGTGCGGGAGAGGACTACGAGCAGTACTTC. It yields the protein CASSAGEDYEQYF.

This clonotype appeared once. A much larger clone is a single base away; this may be a read error. The rearrangement links TRBV7-8 to TRBJ2-3; 10 nucleotides match TRBD2. The germline gives CDR1 SGHVS, CDR2 FQNEAQ. The CDR3 is made up of 19 amino acids. The CDR3 spells CASSLPISGRLPSTHTQYF. The CDR3 nucleotides read TGTGCCAGCAGCTTACCCATTAGCGGGAGGCTACCAAGCACACATACGCAGTATTTT.

The chain carries TRBV19 and TRBJ2-1; the D gene is possibly TRBD2 (5 bases). Germline V lookup: CDR1 LNHDA, CDR2 SQIVND (reference sequence). Trimming cost V 5 bases and J 7 bases, with 15 bases left between them. This CDR3 is 14 amino acids long. The chain's CDR3 is CASSVGRPGNEQFF. The CDR3 coding sequence is TGTGCCAGTAGTGTGGGTCGCCCGGGAAATGAGCAGTTCTTC.

This clonotype has at least ten counts. The V call is TRBV20-1, the J call TRBJ2-1; no clear D gene. Germline V gene lookup returns CDR1 DFQATT and CDR2 SNEGSKA (reference sequence). The CDR3 has 16 residues. Between the trimmed V and J ends, which lost 1 base and 1 base, there was a span of 14 bases. The CDR3 spells CSARAEYDSSYNEQFF. The CDR3 DNA reads as TGCAGTGCTAGAGCCGAGTATGACTCATCCTACAATGAGCAGTTCTTC.